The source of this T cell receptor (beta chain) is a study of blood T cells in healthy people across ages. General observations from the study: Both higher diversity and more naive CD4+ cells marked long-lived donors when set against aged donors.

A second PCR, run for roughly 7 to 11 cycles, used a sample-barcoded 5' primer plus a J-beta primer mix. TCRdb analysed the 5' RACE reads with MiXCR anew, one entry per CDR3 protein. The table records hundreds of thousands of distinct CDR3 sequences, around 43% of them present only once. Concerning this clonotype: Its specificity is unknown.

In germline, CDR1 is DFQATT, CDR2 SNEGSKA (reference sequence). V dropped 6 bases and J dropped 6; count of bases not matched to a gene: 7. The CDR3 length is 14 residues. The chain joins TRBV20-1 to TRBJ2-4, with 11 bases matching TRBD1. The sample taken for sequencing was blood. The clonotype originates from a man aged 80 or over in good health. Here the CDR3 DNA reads TGCAGTGCATTCCTTGGGACAGGGGGAAACATTCAGTACTTC. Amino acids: CSAFLGTGGNIQYF.